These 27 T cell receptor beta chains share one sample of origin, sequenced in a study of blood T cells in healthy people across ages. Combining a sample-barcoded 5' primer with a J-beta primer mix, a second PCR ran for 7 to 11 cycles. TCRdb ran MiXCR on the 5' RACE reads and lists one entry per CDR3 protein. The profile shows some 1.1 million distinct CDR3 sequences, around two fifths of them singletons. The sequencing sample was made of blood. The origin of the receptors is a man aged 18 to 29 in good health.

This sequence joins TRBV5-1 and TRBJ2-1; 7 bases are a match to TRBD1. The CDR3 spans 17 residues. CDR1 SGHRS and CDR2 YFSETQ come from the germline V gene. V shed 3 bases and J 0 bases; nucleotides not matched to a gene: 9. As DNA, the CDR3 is TGCGCCAGCAGCTCCCGGACAGGTTCATTCTCCTACAATGAGCAGTTCTTC. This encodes CASSSRTGSFSYNEQFF. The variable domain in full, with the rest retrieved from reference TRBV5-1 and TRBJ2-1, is KAGVTQTPRYLIKTRGQQVTLSCSPISGHRSVSWYQQTPGQGLQFLFEYFSETQRNKGNFPGRFSGRQFSNSRSEMNVSTLELGDSALYLCASSSRTGSFSYNEQFFGPGTRLTVL.

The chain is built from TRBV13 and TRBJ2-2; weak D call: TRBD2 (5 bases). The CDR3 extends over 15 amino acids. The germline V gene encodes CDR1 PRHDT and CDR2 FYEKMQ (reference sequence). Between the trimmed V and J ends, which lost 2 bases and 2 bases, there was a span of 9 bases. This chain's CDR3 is CASSLIGDNTGELFF. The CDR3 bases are TGTGCCAGCAGCTTAATCGGGGATAACACCGGGGAGCTGTTTTTT.

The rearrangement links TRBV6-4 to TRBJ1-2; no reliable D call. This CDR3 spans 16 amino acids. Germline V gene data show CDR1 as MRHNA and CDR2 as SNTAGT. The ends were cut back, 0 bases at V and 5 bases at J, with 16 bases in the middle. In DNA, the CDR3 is TGTGCCAGCAGTGACTCGATGGAGGTTAATCGGTATGGCTACACCTTC. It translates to CASSDSMEVNRYGYTF.

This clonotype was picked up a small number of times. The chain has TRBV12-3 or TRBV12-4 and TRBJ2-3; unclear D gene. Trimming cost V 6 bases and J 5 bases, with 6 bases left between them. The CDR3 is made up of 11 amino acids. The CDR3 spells CASRFQDTQYF. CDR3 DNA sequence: TGTGCCAGCAGGTTCCAAGATACGCAGTATTTT.

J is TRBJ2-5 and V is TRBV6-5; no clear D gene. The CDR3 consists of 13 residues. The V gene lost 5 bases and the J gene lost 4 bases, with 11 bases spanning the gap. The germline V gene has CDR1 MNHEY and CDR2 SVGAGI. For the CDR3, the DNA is TGTGCCAGCAGTAGAGATTGGACAGAGACCCAGTACTTC. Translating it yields CASSRDWTETQYF.

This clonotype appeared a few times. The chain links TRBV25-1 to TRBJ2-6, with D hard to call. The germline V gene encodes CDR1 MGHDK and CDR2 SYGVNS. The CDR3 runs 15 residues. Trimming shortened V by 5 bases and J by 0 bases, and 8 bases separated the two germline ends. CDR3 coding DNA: TGTGCCAGCAGTCAAACGAGCTCTGGGGCCAACGTCCTGACTTTC. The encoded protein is CASSQTSSGANVLTF.

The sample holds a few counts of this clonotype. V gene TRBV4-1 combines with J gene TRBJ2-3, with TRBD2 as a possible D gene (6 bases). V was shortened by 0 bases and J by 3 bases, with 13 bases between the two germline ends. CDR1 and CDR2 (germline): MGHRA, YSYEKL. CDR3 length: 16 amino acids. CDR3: CASSQDAVAGTDTQYF. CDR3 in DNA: TGCGCCAGCAGCCAAGATGCGGTGGCGGGAACAGATACGCAGTATTTT.

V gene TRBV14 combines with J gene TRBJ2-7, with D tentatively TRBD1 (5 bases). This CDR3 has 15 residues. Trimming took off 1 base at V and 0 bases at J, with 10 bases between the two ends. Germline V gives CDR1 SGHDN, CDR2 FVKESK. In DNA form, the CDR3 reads TGTGCCAGCAGCCAAGGGGGCAGCAGCTCCTACGAGCAGTACTTC. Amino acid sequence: CASSQGGSSSYEQYF.

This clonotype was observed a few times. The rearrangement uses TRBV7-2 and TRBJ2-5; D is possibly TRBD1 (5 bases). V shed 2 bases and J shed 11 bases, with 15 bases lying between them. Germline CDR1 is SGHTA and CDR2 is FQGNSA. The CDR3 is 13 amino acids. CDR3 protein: CASSLRKDNEQYF. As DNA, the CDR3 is TGTGCCAGCAGCTTACGGAAGGACAATGAGCAGTACTTC. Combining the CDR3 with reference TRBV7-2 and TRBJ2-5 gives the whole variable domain GAGVSQSPSNKVTEKGKDVELRCDPISGHTALYWYRQSLGQGLEFLIYFQGNSAPDKSGLPSDRFSAERTGGSVSTLTIQRTQQEDSAVYLCASSLRKDNEQYFGPGTRLLVL.

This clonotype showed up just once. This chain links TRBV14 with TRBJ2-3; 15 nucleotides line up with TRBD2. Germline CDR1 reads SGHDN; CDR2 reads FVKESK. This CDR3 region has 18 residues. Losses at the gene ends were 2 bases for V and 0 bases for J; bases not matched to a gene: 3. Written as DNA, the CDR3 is TGTGCCAGCAGCCAAAGGACTAGCGGGGGGGAAAGCACAGATACGCAGTATTTT. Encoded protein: CASSQRTSGGESTDTQYF.

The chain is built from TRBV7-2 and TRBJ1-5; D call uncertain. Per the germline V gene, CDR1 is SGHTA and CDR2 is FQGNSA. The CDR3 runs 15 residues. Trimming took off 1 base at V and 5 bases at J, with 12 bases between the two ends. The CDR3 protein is CASSLVRSQDQPQHF. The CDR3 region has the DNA TGTGCCAGCAGCTTAGTCAGGTCACAAGATCAGCCCCAGCATTTT.

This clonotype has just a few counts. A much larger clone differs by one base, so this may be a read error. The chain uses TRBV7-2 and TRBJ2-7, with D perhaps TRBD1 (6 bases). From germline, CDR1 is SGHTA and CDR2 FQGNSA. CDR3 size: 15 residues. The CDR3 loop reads CAGSYNYGQFYEQYF. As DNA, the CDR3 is TGTGCCGGCAGCTATAACTACGGACAGTTCTACGAGCAGTACTTC.

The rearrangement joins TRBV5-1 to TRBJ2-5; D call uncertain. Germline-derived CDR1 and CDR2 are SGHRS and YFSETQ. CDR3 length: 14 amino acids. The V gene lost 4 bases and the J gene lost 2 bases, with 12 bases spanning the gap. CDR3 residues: CASSRIEHQETQYF. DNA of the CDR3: TGCGCCAGCAGCCGGATTGAACATCAAGAGACCCAGTACTTC.

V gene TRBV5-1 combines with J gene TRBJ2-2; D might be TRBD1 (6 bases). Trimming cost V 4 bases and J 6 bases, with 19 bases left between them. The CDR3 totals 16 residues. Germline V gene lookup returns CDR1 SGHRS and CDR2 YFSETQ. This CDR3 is CASSVGTGLDAGELFF. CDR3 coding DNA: TGCGCCAGCAGCGTAGGAACAGGGTTAGACGCCGGGGAGCTGTTTTTT.

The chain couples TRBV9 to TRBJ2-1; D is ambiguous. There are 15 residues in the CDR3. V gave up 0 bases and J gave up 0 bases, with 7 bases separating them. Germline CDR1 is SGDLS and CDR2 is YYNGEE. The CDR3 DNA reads TGTGCCAGCAGCGTAGGACCCAGCTCCTACAATGAGCAGTTCTTC. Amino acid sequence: CASSVGPSSYNEQFF.

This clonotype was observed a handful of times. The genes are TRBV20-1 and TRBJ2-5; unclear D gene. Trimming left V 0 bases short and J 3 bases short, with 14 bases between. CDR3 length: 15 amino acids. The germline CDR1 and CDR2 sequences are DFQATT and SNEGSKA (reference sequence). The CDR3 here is CSARDSPTTEETQYF. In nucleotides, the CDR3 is TGCAGTGCTAGAGATTCGCCCACGACCGAAGAGACCCAGTACTTC.

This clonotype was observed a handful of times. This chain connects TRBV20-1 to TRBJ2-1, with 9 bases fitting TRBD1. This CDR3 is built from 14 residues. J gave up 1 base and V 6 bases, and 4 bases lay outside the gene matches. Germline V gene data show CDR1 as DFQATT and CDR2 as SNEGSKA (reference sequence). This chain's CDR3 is CSALTGGSYNEQFF. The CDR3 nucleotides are TGCAGTGCCTTGACAGGGGGGTCCTACAATGAGCAGTTCTTC.

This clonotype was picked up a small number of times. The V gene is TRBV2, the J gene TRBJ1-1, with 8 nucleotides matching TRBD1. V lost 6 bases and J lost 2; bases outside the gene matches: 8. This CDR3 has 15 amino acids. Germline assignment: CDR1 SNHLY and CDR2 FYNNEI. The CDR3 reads CASSREGTGNTEAFF. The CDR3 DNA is TGTGCCAGCAGCCGCGAAGGGACAGGTAACACTGAAGCTTTCTTT.

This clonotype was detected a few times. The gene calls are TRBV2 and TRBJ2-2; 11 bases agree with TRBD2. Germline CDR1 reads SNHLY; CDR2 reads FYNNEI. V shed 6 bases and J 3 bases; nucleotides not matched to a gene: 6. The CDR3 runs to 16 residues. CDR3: CASRARLAGYTGELFF. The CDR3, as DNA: TGTGCCAGCAGAGCCAGACTAGCGGGGTACACCGGGGAGCTGTTTTTT.

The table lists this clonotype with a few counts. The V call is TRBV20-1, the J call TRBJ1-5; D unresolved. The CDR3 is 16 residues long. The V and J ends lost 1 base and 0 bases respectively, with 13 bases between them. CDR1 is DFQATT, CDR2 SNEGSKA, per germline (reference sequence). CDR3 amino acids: CSARAPRVYSNQPQHF. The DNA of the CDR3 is TGCAGTGCTAGAGCCCCCCGGGTGTATAGCAATCAGCCCCAGCATTTT.

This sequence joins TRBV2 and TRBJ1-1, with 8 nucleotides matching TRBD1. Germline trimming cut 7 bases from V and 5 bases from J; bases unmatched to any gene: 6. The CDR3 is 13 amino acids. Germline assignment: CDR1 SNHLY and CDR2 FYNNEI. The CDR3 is CASTLDRVTEAFF. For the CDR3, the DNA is TGTGCCAGCACCTTGGACAGGGTGACTGAAGCTTTCTTT. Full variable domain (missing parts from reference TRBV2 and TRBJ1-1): EPEVTQTPSHQVTQMGQEVILRCVPISNHLYFYWYRQILGQKVEFLVSFYNNEISEKSEIFDDQFSVERPDGSNFTLKIRSTKLEDSAMYFCASTLDRVTEAFFGQGTRLTVV.

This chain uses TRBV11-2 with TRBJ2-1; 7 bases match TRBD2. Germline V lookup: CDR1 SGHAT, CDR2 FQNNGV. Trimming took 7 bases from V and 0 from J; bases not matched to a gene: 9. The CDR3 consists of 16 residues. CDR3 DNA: TGTGCCAGCACCCTTCCCGGGGGGAACTCCTACAATGAGCAGTTCTTC. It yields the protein CASTLPGGNSYNEQFF.

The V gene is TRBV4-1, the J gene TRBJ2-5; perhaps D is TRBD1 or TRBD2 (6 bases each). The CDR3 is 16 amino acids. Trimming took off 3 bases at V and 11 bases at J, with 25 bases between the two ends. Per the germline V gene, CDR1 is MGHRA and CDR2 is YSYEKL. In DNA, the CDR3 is TGCGCCAGCAGCCACGGGGGCCCGCGGGGCGACAATGAGCAGTACTTC. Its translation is CASSHGGPRGDNEQYF.

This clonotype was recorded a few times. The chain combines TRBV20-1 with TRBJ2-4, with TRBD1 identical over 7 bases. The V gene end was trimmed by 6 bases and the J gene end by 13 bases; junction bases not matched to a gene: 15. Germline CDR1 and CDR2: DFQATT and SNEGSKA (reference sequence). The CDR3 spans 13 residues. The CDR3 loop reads CSAGDSNNFEQYF. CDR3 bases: TGCAGTGCCGGGGACAGCAATAACTTTGAGCAGTACTTC.

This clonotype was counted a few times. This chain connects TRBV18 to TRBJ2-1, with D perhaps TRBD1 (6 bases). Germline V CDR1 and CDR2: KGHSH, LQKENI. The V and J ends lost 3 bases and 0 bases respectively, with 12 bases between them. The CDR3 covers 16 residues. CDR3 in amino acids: CASSPGTFDSYNEQFF. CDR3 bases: TGTGCCAGCTCACCCGGGACATTCGACTCCTACAATGAGCAGTTCTTC.

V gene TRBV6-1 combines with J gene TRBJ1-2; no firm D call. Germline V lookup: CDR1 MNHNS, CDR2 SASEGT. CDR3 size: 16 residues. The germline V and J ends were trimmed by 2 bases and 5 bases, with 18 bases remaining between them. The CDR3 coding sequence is TGTGCCAGCAGTGAATCCCAACGGGGAAGAGGGTATGGCTACACCTTC. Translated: CASSESQRGRGYGYTF.

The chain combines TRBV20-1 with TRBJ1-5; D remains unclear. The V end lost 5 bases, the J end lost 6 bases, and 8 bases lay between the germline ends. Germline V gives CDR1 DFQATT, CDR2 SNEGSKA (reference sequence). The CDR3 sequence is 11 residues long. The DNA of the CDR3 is TGCAGTGCTGGAGGAGTTCAGCCCCAGCATTTT. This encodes CSAGGVQPQHF.